The source of this T cell receptor (beta chain) is a study of blood T cell repertoires in COVID-19. The authors' processing: Estimated nucleated cell counts came from reference gene primer amplification. Assay: immunoSEQ multiplex PCR; the TCRdb copy retains only in-frame clones and omits some. V, J and clone size were drawn from that table, and D and trimming were deduced from the DNA. This sample carries some 390,000 clones, more than 80% of them seen once, and the ten largest clones take 1% to 1.3%. There are 15 residues in the CDR3. Germline CDR1 PRHDT, CDR2 FYEKMQ (reference sequence). V lost 4 bases to trimming and J lost 7 bases; unmatched junction nucleotides: 7.

Sequencing was done on a sample of PBMCs or T cells enriched from blood (not recorded which). This chain links TRBV13 with TRBJ2-1, with 10 positions matching TRBD2. The clonotype originates from a man in his thirties or forties who had recovered from COVID-19. CDR3 bases: TGTGCCAGCAGCTCGAGCGGGAGGGCCTGGAATGAGCAGTTCTTC. Translated: CASSSSGRAWNEQFF.